The table lists the clone carrying this TCR beta chain with a few counts. Its antigen remains unknown. This sample is part of a study of identical twins. Study-wide findings and caveats: Invariant cells of the MAIT and iNKT types might have partly distorted the zero-insertion analyses. Excess sharing by twins proved weaker in beta out-of-frame sequences.

V was trimmed by 1 base and J by 5 bases, leaving 9 bases between them. Germline CDR1 and CDR2: SGHAT and FQNNGV. The CDR3 spans 13 residues. A universal primer site arose from template switching, and cDNA bore unique molecular identifiers. A single record per CDR3 protein comes from TCRdb applying MiXCR to the 5' RACE reads. The sample records roughly 750,000 distinct CDR3 sequences, approximately 21% being singletons. These same data were also listed under a study on T cells expressing NK-cell markers. According to that study: Investigators obtained TCR beta repertoires from sorted CD3+CD56+NKG2C+, CD3+CD56+NKG2C- and CD3+CD56-NKG2C+ T cells.

V and J are TRBV11-2 and TRBJ2-7; the D is unclear. The sequenced sample consisted of PBMCs. The receptor was derived from a woman between 18 and 30 years old in good health. CDR3 sequence reads: CASSLAVGNEQYF. CDR3 in DNA: TGTGCCAGCAGCTTAGCAGTGGGTAACGAGCAGTACTTC.